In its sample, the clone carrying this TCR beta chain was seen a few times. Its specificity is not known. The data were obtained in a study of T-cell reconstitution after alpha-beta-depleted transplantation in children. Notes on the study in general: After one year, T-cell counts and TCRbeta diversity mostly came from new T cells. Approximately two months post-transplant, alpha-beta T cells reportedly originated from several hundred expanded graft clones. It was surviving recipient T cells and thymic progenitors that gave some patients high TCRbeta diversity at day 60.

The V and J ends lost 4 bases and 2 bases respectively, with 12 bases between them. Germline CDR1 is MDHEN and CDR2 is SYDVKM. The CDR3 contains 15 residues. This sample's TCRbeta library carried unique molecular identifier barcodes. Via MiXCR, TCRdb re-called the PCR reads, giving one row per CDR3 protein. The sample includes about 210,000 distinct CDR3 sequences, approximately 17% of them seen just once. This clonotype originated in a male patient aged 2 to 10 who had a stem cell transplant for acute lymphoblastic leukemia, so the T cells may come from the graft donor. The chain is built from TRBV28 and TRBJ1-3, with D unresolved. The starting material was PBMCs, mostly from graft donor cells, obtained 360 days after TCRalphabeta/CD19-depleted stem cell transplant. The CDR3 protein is CASSSQRTTGNTIYF. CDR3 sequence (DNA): TGTGCCAGCAGTTCCCAAAGGACCACTGGAAACACCATATATTTT.